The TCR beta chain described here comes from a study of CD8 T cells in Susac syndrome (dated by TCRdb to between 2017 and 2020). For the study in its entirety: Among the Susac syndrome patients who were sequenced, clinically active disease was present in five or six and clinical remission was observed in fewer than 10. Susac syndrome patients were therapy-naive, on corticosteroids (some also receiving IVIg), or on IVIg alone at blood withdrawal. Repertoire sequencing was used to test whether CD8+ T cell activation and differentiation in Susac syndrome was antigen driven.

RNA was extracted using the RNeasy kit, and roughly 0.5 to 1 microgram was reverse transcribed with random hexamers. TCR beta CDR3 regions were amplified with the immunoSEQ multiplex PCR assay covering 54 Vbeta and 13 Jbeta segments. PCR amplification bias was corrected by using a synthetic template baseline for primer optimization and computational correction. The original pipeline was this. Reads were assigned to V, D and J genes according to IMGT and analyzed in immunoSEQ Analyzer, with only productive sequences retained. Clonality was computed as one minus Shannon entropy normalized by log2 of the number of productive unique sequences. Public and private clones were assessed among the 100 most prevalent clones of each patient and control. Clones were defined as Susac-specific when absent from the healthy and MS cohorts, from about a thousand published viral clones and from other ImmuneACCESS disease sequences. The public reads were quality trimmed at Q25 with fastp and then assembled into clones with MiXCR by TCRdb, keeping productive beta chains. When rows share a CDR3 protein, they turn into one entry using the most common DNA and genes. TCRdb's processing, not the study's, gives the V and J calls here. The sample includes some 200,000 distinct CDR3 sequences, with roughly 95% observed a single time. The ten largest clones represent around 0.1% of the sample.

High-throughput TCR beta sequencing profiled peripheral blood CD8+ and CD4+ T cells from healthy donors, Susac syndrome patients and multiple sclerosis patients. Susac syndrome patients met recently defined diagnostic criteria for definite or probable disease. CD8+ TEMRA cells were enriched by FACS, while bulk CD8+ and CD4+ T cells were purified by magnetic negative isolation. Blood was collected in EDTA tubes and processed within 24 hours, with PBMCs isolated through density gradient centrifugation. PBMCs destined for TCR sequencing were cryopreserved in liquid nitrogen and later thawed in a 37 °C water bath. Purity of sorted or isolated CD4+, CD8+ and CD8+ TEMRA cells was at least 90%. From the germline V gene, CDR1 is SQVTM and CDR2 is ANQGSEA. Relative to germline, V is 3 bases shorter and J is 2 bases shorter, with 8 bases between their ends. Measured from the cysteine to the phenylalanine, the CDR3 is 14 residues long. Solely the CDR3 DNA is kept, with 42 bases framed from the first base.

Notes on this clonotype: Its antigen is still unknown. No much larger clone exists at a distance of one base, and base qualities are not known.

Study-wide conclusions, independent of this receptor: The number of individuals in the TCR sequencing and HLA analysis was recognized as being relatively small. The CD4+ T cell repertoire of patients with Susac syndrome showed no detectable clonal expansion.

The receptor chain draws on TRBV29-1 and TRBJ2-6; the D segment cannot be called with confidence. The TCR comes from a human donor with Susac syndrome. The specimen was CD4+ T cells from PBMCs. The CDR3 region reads CSVDGQAGANVLTF. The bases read TGCAGCGTTGATGGTCAGGCTGGGGCCAACGTCCTGACTTTC.